A single sample is the source of the 18 T cell receptor beta chains below, sequenced in a study of CD8+ T cells in alopecia areata. Extracted from the samples, RNA was reverse transcribed into cDNA to serve as the sequencing template. Generated by immunoSEQ multiplex PCR, the TCRdb table keeps only in-frame clones and is missing some. Found here are roughly 120,000 clones, about 59% of them singletons; the top ten hold 10% to 15%. As for treatment: oral pan-JAK inhibitor, 5-10 mg twice daily. Material: CD8+ T cells sorted from blood, obtained at week 24, from a patient treated with tofacitinib. The receptors derive from a human donor with alopecia areata.

This clone occurred a few times. The gene calls are TRBV19 and TRBJ1-2, with 12 nucleotides matching TRBD1. This CDR3 comprises 14 residues. With V trimmed by 5 bases and J by 9 bases, 7 bases remained unmatched. Germline-derived CDR1 and CDR2 are LNHDA and SQIVND (reference sequence). The CDR3: CASSPGTGGARYTF. As DNA, the CDR3 is TGTGCCAGTAGTCCCGGGACAGGGGGCGCCCGCTACACCTTC.

This clone was counted a few times. The chain is built from TRBV14 and TRBJ2-1, with a weak D call TRBD1 (5 bases). Trimming took 4 bases from V and 3 from J, leaving 7 bases between them. Germline values: CDR1 SGHDN, CDR2 FVKESK. This CDR3 contains 13 residues. CDR3 sequence (DNA): TGTGCCAGCAGCCGGGGCTTCTACAATGAGCAGTTCTTC. Residues: CASSRGFYNEQFF. Based on the CDR3 plus reference TRBV14 and TRBJ2-1, the full variable domain is EAGVTQFPSHSVIEKGQTVTLRCDPISGHDNLYWYRRVMGKEIKFLLHFVKESKQDESGMPNNRFLAERTGGTYSTLKVQPAELEDSGVYFCASSRGFYNEQFFGPGTRLTVL.

CDR3 DNA sequence: TGTGCCAGTATCGGAGGGCGGACTGAAGCTTTCTTT. Its translation is CASIGGRTEAFF. The V call is TRBV19, the J call TRBJ1-1; D not resolved. Per germline, CDR1 LNHDA and CDR2 SQIVND (reference sequence). The ends were cut back, 7 bases at V and 5 bases at J, with 11 bases in the middle. The CDR3 is 12 amino acids.

The V gene is TRBV5-1, the J gene TRBJ1-1, with D possibly matching TRBD1 (5 bases). The germline CDR1 and CDR2 sequences are SGHRS and YFSETQ. Trimming took 0 bases from V and 1 from J, leaving 10 bases between them. The CDR3 runs 15 residues. This CDR3 is CASSLAGRTNTEAFF. Written as DNA, the CDR3 is TGCGCCAGCAGCTTGGCGGGACGAACGAACACTGAAGCTTTCTTT.

This rearrangement joins TRBV29-1 to TRBJ2-3, with 9 bases matching TRBD2. The germline gives CDR1 SQVTM, CDR2 ANQGSEA. The CDR3 loop spans 16 amino acids. V lost 1 base to trimming and J lost 1 base; unmatched junction nucleotides: 6. The CDR3 spells CSVEGPLAGGTDTQYF. The DNA of the CDR3 is TGCAGCGTTGAAGGGCCTTTAGCGGGGGGCACAGATACGCAGTATTTT.

This chain links TRBV27 with TRBJ1-6; unclear D gene. The CDR3 has 14 residues. Germline CDR1 is MNHEY and CDR2 is SMNVEV (reference sequence). V gave up 2 bases and J gave up 8 bases, with 10 bases separating them. For the CDR3, the DNA is TGTGCCAGCAGTTTACGGGGATGGGATTCACCCCTCCACTTT. Translated, it gives CASSLRGWDSPLHF.

The chain carries TRBV5-1 and TRBJ1-1; the D is unclear. Germline CDR1 and CDR2: SGHRS and YFSETQ. This CDR3 has 14 residues. The V end lost 0 bases, the J end lost 4 bases, and 10 bases lay between the germline ends. The CDR3 sequence: CASSLVGLGTEAFF. The CDR3 DNA reads as TGCGCCAGCAGCTTGGTAGGGTTGGGCACTGAAGCTTTCTTT.

The V call is TRBV11-2, the J call TRBJ1-2; possibly TRBD1 for D (5 bases). V lost 3 bases, J lost 3 bases, and 14 bases lay in between. CDR3 length: 15 amino acids. Germline loops: CDR1 SGHAT, CDR2 FQNNGV. DNA of the CDR3: TGTGCCAGCAGCTTTGGGGGGGTGTCCGACTATGGCTACACCTTC. Translation gives CASSFGGVSDYGYTF.

The chain combines TRBV15 with TRBJ2-1, with D hard to call. The CDR3 totals 15 residues. Per the germline V gene, CDR1 is LNHNV and CDR2 is YYDKDF (reference sequence). The V end lost 2 bases, the J end lost 4 bases, and 12 bases lay between the germline ends. This CDR3 is CATSRPSVRYNEQFF. The CDR3 DNA follows: TGTGCCACCAGCAGACCCTCGGTACGGTACAATGAGCAGTTCTTC.

V is TRBV9 and J is TRBJ2-2; D is uncertain. CDR1 and CDR2 (germline): SGDLS, YYNGEE. The V and J ends lost 0 bases and 8 bases respectively, with 5 bases between them. The CDR3 extends over 12 amino acids. The DNA of the CDR3 is TGTGCCAGCAGCGTAGTGGGTGGGGAGCTGTTTTTT. Translated: CASSVVGGELFF.

V gene TRBV30 combines with J gene TRBJ2-1, with D perhaps matching TRBD1 (6 bases). This CDR3 is 12 amino acids long. Looked up from germline, CDR1 is GTSNPN and CDR2 is SVGIG (reference sequence). Trimming shortened V by 4 bases and J by 7 bases, and 11 bases separated the two germline ends. The CDR3 nucleotides are TGTGCCTGGACAGGGGCGAGGAATGAGCAGTTCTTC. It yields the protein CAWTGARNEQFF.

J is TRBJ2-7 and V is TRBV27; 7 bases are a match to TRBD1. In germline, CDR1 is MNHEY, CDR2 SMNVEV (reference sequence). V lost 5 bases and J lost 2; bases outside the gene matches: 12. The CDR3 runs 16 residues. CDR3 loop: CASSPSRGQRTYEQYF. CDR3 DNA: TGTGCCAGCAGTCCCTCGAGGGGGCAGAGAACCTACGAGCAGTACTTC.

The CDR3 sequence: CASSPPGSEGVKRGYTF. The DNA for the CDR3 is TGTGCCAGCAGCCCTCCAGGGTCCGAAGGCGTCAAACGGGGCTACACCTTC. The chain joins TRBV7-2 to TRBJ1-2, with D possibly TRBD1 on 5 matching bases. V was shortened by 5 bases and J by 8 bases, with 27 bases between the two germline ends. Germline CDR1 SGHTA, CDR2 FQGNSA. This CDR3 spans 17 amino acids. The whole variable domain, filled in from reference TRBV7-2 and TRBJ1-2, reads GAGVSQSPSNKVTEKGKDVELRCDPISGHTALYWYRQSLGQGLEFLIYFQGNSAPDKSGLPSDRFSAERTGGSVSTLTIQRTQQEDSAVYLCASSPPGSEGVKRGYTFGSGTRLTVV.

This clone was seen more than once but under ten times. The V gene is TRBV7-6, the J gene TRBJ1-1; 8 bases agree with TRBD1. The trim removed 2 bases at V and 4 bases at J, leaving 3 bases unmatched. The CDR3 loop spans 14 amino acids. The germline gives CDR1 SGHVS, CDR2 FNYEAQ. CDR3 DNA: TGTGCCAGCAGCTTAAGACAGGGGACCACTGAAGCTTTCTTT. This encodes CASSLRQGTTEAFF.

This clone has more than one count but fewer than ten. V and J are TRBV29-1 and TRBJ2-7; D is perhaps TRBD1 (6 bases). This CDR3 comprises 13 residues. Trimming removed 3 bases from V and 2 bases from J, with 11 bases in between. Germline V gene lookup returns CDR1 SQVTM and CDR2 ANQGSEA. Written as DNA, the CDR3 is TGCAGCGTTGAGGAGTCAGGGGCCTACGAGCAGTACTTC. Protein: CSVEESGAYEQYF.

V is TRBV2 and J is TRBJ2-7; the D is unclear. The CDR3 has 11 residues. The germline V gene has CDR1 SNHLY and CDR2 FYNNEI. V lost 6 bases to trimming and J lost 3 bases, with 6 bases between them. In DNA form, the CDR3 reads TGTGCCAGCAGCCCACACTACGAGCAGTACTTC. Protein: CASSPHYEQYF.

The V gene is TRBV7-8, the J gene TRBJ1-5, with 9 bases lining up with TRBD1. Germline trimming cut 3 bases from V and 6 bases from J; bases unmatched to any gene: 6. CDR1 and CDR2 (germline): SGHVS, FQNEAQ. The CDR3 runs to 15 residues. CDR3 sequence (DNA): TGTGCCAGCAGCTTCTCGGACAGGGGCTCTCAGCCCCAGCATTTT. Encoded protein: CASSFSDRGSQPQHF.

This clone has only one observation. CDR3 sequence: CASSPAETQYF. CDR3 in DNA: TGTGCCAGCTCACCGGCGGAGACCCAGTACTTC. This chain joins TRBV18 and TRBJ2-5; D gene unclear. V shed 3 bases and J shed 5 bases, with 4 bases lying between them. The CDR3 sequence is 11 residues long. CDR1 is KGHSH and CDR2 is LQKENI in the germline V gene.